This is a list of T cell receptor beta chains from one sample in a study of blood T cell repertoires in COVID-19. Produced via immunoSEQ multiplex PCR; TCRdb's table is partial and in-frame only. The sample has some 340,000 clones, 85% seen once. The specimen sequenced was peripheral blood. The receptors originated from a woman aged 18-35 years with acute or convalescent COVID-19. Both conserved end residues are part of each CDR3. Each record gives: J gene, V gene, clone size, D gene, CDR3 DNA, CDR3 protein. The D gene is left open where the match is weak. Clone sizes are given selectively: once, few, many, or a class where the clone is expanded.

J: TRBJ1-3; V: TRBV7-9; size: NA; D: NA; DNA: TGTGCCAGCAGCCGGGTACAGGGAGGGAACACCATATATTTT; CDR3: CASSRVQGGNTIYF
J: TRBJ2-7; V: TRBV7-9; size: NA; D: NA; DNA: TGTGCCAGCAGCTTCCCAGGGACAGCGGGCGAGCAGTACTTC; CDR3: CASSFPGTAGEQYF
J: TRBJ2-3; V: TRBV2; size: NA; D: NA; DNA: TGTGCCAGCATCTGGGGGGCAGATACGCAGTATTTT; CDR3: CASIWGADTQYF
J: TRBJ2-1; V: TRBV5-1; size: NA; D: NA; DNA: TGCGCCAGCAGCTTGGATCAGGGGTCTGAGCAGTTCTTC; CDR3: CASSLDQGSEQFF
J: TRBJ2-2; V: TRBV2; size: few; D: TRBD1; DNA: TGTGCCAGCAGGGGACAGGGGGCCGGGGAGCTGTTTTTT; CDR3: CASRGQGAGELFF
J: TRBJ2-5; V: TRBV28; size: NA; D: TRBD1; DNA: TGTGCCAGCAGTTTTCAGACAGGGGGACGGGAGACCCAGTACTTC; CDR3: CASSFQTGGRETQYF
J: TRBJ1-4; V: TRBV5-1; size: NA; D: TRBD1; DNA: TGCGCCAGCAGCTTGGGAACAGGGGCGACTAATGAAAAACTGTTTTTT; CDR3: CASSLGTGATNEKLFF
J: TRBJ1-5; V: TRBV4-2; size: NA; D: NA; DNA: TGTGCCAGCAGCCAAGATTTATTCGGGCAGCCCCAGCATTTT; CDR3: CASSQDLFGQPQHF
J: TRBJ1-6; V: TRBV30; size: NA; D: NA; DNA: TGTGCCTGGAGTGTGTCAGTCTATAATTCACCCCTCCACTTT; CDR3: CAWSVSVYNSPLHF
J: TRBJ2-3; V: TRBV2; size: NA; D: NA; DNA: TGTGCCAGCAGTATCTCAGATACGCAGTATTTT; CDR3: CASSISDTQYF
J: TRBJ1-4; V: TRBV6-5; size: NA; D: TRBD1; DNA: TGTGCCAGCGCCATAGACAGGGTGGGCGAAAAACTGTTTTTT; CDR3: CASAIDRVGEKLFF
J: TRBJ2-1; V: TRBV5-4; size: NA; D: NA; DNA: TGTGCCAGCAGCTTGGATCTAGCGACACCCTACAATGAGCAGTTCTTC; CDR3: CASSLDLATPYNEQFF
J: TRBJ1-1; V: TRBV5-1; size: NA; D: NA; DNA: TGCGCCAGCAGCTCTGAGGGTTACACGAACACTGAAGCTTTCTTT; CDR3: CASSSEGYTNTEAFF
J: TRBJ1-2; V: TRBV10-3; size: once; D: TRBD1; DNA: TGTGCCATCAGCCACCGGGACAGGGCACAGTACACCTTC; CDR3: CAISHRDRAQYTF
J: TRBJ1-4; V: TRBV19; size: NA; D: NA; DNA: TGTGCCAGTAGTATTAAACAGGGTGGAGAAAAACTGTTTTTT; CDR3: CASSIKQGGEKLFF
J: TRBJ1-1; V: TRBV9; size: NA; D: TRBD1; DNA: TGTGCCAGCAGCTCCTGGACAGGACCCAACACTGAAGCTTTCTTT; CDR3: CASSSWTGPNTEAFF
J: TRBJ2-3; V: TRBV28; size: NA; D: TRBD2; DNA: TGTGCCAGCACCCCACTAGCGGGTCAGATGTGGACAGATACGCAGTATTTT; CDR3: CASTPLAGQMWTDTQYF
J: TRBJ2-7; V: TRBV12-3/TRBV12-4; size: NA; D: NA; DNA: TGTGCCAGCAGTTCAGACAGTTACGAGCAGTACTTC; CDR3: CASSSDSYEQYF
J: TRBJ1-1; V: TRBV2; size: NA; D: NA; DNA: TGTGCCACCAGGACAGAACACACTGAAGCTTTCTTT; CDR3: CATRTEHTEAFF
J: TRBJ2-5; V: TRBV7-2; size: once; D: TRBD1; DNA: TGTGCCAGCAGCTTACGACAGGGGGCCATGAAAGAGACCCAGTACTTC; CDR3: CASSLRQGAMKETQYF
J: TRBJ1-4; V: TRBV6-2/TRBV6-3; size: NA; D: NA; DNA: TGTGCCAGCAGTTCTCAGGGGTCAAAACTGTTTTTT; CDR3: CASSSQGSKLFF
J: TRBJ1-2; V: TRBV5-1; size: NA; D: NA; DNA: TGCGCCAGCAGCACCGGAACGCTCAGGGATGGCTATGGCTACACCTTC; CDR3: CASSTGTLRDGYGYTF
J: TRBJ1-1; V: TRBV2; size: NA; D: TRBD1; DNA: TGTGCCAGCAGTGAACAGGGGGACACTGAAGCTTTCTTT; CDR3: CASSEQGDTEAFF
J: TRBJ1-1; V: TRBV19; size: few; D: TRBD1; DNA: TGTGCCAGTAGTCGACAGGGGTTTGAAGCTTTCTTT; CDR3: CASSRQGFEAFF
J: TRBJ2-2; V: TRBV11-2; size: once; D: NA; DNA: TGTGCCAGCAGCTTACCTCAACAGAACACCGGGGAGCTGTTTTTT; CDR3: CASSLPQQNTGELFF
J: TRBJ1-2; V: TRBV2; size: NA; D: TRBD1; DNA: TGTGCCAGCAGTGAGTACGGACAGGGTTTTACTAACTATGGCTACACCTTC; CDR3: CASSEYGQGFTNYGYTF
J: TRBJ2-1; V: TRBV5-5; size: NA; D: NA; DNA: TGTGCCAGCAGCTTGGAGGGGGAACGAGAGCAGTTCTTC; CDR3: CASSLEGEREQFF
J: TRBJ1-2; V: TRBV19; size: once; D: TRBD1; DNA: TGTGCCAGTAGCACAACAGGGGGGGGCGGAGGAGGCTACACCTTC; CDR3: CASSTTGGGGGGYTF
J: TRBJ2-5; V: TRBV3-1/TRBV3-2; size: NA; D: TRBD2; DNA: TGTGCCAGCAGCCAGGGACTAGGCCAAGAGACCCAGTACTTC; CDR3: CASSQGLGQETQYF
J: TRBJ2-1; V: TRBV7-8; size: NA; D: NA; DNA: TGTGCCAGCATCCTCGCGGCGAACCCTATCAATGAGCAGTTCTTC; CDR3: CASILAANPINEQFF
J: TRBJ1-5; V: TRBV28; size: NA; D: TRBD1; DNA: TGTGCCAGCAGTTTCAGGGGGAATAGCAATCAGCCCCAGCATTTT; CDR3: CASSFRGNSNQPQHF
J: TRBJ2-7; V: TRBV11-2; size: NA; D: TRBD2; DNA: TGTGCCAGCAGCTTGACTAGCGGGAGTTGGGAGCAGTACTTC; CDR3: CASSLTSGSWEQYF
J: TRBJ1-3; V: TRBV6-5; size: NA; D: TRBD1; DNA: TGTGCCAGCAGTTCGTCGCGACAGGGCTCTGGAAACACCATATATTTT; CDR3: CASSSSRQGSGNTIYF
J: TRBJ1-1; V: TRBV5-1; size: NA; D: NA; DNA: TGCGCCAGCGCTTTCATACGAGGAGAGGAAGCTTTCTTT; CDR3: CASAFIRGEEAFF
J: TRBJ2-7; V: TRBV6-5; size: NA; D: TRBD2; DNA: TGTGTCAGCAGATCTCCCGGGACTAGCGGGAGAGAGCAGTACTTC; CDR3: CVSRSPGTSGREQYF
J: TRBJ1-1; V: TRBV29-1; size: NA; D: NA; DNA: TGCAGCGTTGGTTTGGGCGACACTGAAGCTTTCTTT; CDR3: CSVGLGDTEAFF
J: TRBJ1-2; V: TRBV29-1; size: NA; D: TRBD1; DNA: TGCAGCGTTCTTAGTACAGGGGGTGGCTACACCTTC; CDR3: CSVLSTGGGYTF
J: TRBJ1-1; V: TRBV18; size: few; D: NA; DNA: TGTGCCAGCTCACCCACTGCCGAGAGGAACACTGAAGCTTTCTTT; CDR3: CASSPTAERNTEAFF
J: TRBJ1-1; V: TRBV19; size: NA; D: NA; DNA: TGTGCCAGTAATTGGGGAGGGACGACTGAAGCTTTCTTT; CDR3: CASNWGGTTEAFF
J: TRBJ2-7; V: TRBV25-1; size: NA; D: NA; DNA: TGTGCCAGCAGTGACCGAGATCATACCTACGAGCAGTACTTC; CDR3: CASSDRDHTYEQYF
J: TRBJ2-1; V: TRBV5-1; size: NA; D: TRBD1; DNA: TGCGCCAGCAGCGTGAACGGACAGGGGGTCAATGAGCAGTTCTTC; CDR3: CASSVNGQGVNEQFF
J: TRBJ2-5; V: TRBV2; size: NA; D: NA; DNA: TGTGCCAGCAGTGAAGCTTCTCGGCGGGAGACCCAGTACTTC; CDR3: CASSEASRRETQYF
J: TRBJ2-1; V: TRBV4-2; size: once; D: TRBD1; DNA: TGTGCCAGCAGCCTTCGGACAGGAAGCGATGAGCAGTTCTTC; CDR3: CASSLRTGSDEQFF
J: TRBJ2-2; V: TRBV2; size: NA; D: TRBD1; DNA: TGTGCCAGCAGATACGGGACAGGGACCGGGGAGCTGTTTTTT; CDR3: CASRYGTGTGELFF
J: TRBJ1-3; V: TRBV28; size: NA; D: TRBD1; DNA: TGTGCCAGCAGACCCACAGGGGCTGGAAACACCATATATTTT; CDR3: CASRPTGAGNTIYF